The 13 T cell receptor beta chains presented below share a single source sample, sequenced in a study of cytomegalovirus exposure and HLA in healthy donors. Clones were read by immunoSEQ multiplex PCR, and TCRdb kept only the in-frame ones, dropping some. The table lists under 200,000 clones, roughly 89% of them singletons. Sequenced material: PBMCs. These receptors all stem from a woman aged 18-29 years in good health and CMV-seropositive.

The chain combines TRBV6-5 with TRBJ2-1, with 11 bases matching TRBD2. This CDR3 is built from 16 residues. V lost 2 bases, J lost 8 bases, and 8 bases stayed unmatched. Per the germline V gene, CDR1 is MNHEY and CDR2 is SVGAGI. The CDR3 nucleotides are TGTGCCAGCAGTTACCGGGCTAGCGGGAGGATCCATGAGCAGTTCTTC. Encoded protein: CASSYRASGRIHEQFF.

The chain is built from TRBV27 and TRBJ1-5; 12 bases are a match to TRBD1. J lost 7 bases, V lost 6 bases, and 7 bases had no gene match. The CDR3 runs 15 residues. Germline assignment: CDR1 MNHEY and CDR2 SMNVEV (reference sequence). The CDR3 loop is CASSTGQGAGQPQHF. CDR3 sequence (DNA): TGTGCCAGCAGCACGGGACAGGGGGCAGGGCAGCCCCAGCATTTT.

This clone appeared a single time. The rearrangement joins TRBV19 to TRBJ2-5; 7 positions agree with TRBD2. V dropped 11 bases and J dropped 0; count of bases not matched to a gene: 6. The germline CDR1 and CDR2 sequences are LNHDA and SQIVND (reference sequence). The CDR3 length is 13 residues. For the CDR3, the DNA is TGTGCCGCCTCCGGGACTAACCAAGAGACCCAGTACTTC. Its protein product is CAASGTNQETQYF. The complete variable domain, with remaining parts taken from reference TRBV19 and TRBJ2-5, reads DGGITQSPKYLFRKEGQNVTLSCEQNLNHDAMYWYRQDPGQGLRLIYYSQIVNDFQKGDIAEGYSVSREKKESFPLTVTSAQKNPTAFYLCAASGTNQETQYFGPGTRLLVL.

The gene calls are TRBV30 and TRBJ2-3; 9 bases agree with TRBD1. Germline V gene data show CDR1 as GTSNPN and CDR2 as SVGIG (reference sequence). The V and J ends lost 4 bases and 6 bases, in that order; junction bases with no gene match: 8. This CDR3 contains 14 residues. The CDR3 spells CAWKQGAAKDTQYF. As DNA, the CDR3 is TGTGCCTGGAAACAGGGGGCGGCTAAGGATACGCAGTATTTT.

V and J are TRBV6-1 and TRBJ2-5; unclear D gene. V was clipped by 5 bases and J by 1 base, with 8 bases between them. The V gene's germline CDR1 is MNHNS and CDR2 SASEGT. This CDR3 is built from 13 residues. CDR3 in amino acids: CASSHRGQETQYF. DNA for the CDR3: TGTGCCAGCAGTCACCGCGGCCAAGAGACCCAGTACTTC.

The count of this clone is one. Germline is not matched at one junction end, which may reflect a read error. The chain uses TRBV9 and TRBJ2-1; 13 bases align to TRBD2. This CDR3 is built from 13 residues. Per the germline V gene, CDR1 is SGDLS and CDR2 is YYNGEE. In DNA form, the CDR3 reads TGTGCCAGCAGCGTAGGGACTAGCGGGAGCCAGCTCTTC. Its protein product is CASSVGTSGSQLF.

This clone was seen a few times. The gene calls are TRBV28 and TRBJ1-1, with 8 bases fitting TRBD1. Germline loops: CDR1 MDHEN, CDR2 SYDVKM. The CDR3 sequence is 15 residues long. V gave up 7 bases and J gave up 2 bases; unmatched junction bases: 9. CDR3 loop: CASMAGQAPNTEAFF. For the CDR3, the DNA is TGTGCCAGCATGGCGGGACAGGCTCCAAACACTGAAGCTTTCTTT.

This clone was observed once. The genes are TRBV18 and TRBJ2-7, with 11 nucleotides matching TRBD2. With V trimmed by 0 bases and J by 6 bases, 10 bases remained unmatched. From germline, CDR1 is KGHSH and CDR2 LQKENI. The CDR3 contains 17 residues. As DNA, the CDR3 is TGTGCCAGCTCACCACCGAGTAGTAGCGGGAGGGCCGGCGAGCAGTACTTC. Protein sequence: CASSPPSSSGRAGEQYF.

The chain combines TRBV6-5 with TRBJ1-6, with D maybe TRBD1 (6 bases). The CDR3 runs 15 residues. Germline CDR1 is MNHEY and CDR2 is SVGAGI. The V end lost 2 bases, the J end lost 5 bases, and 10 bases lay between the germline ends. The CDR3 spells CASSYGPGDNSPLHF. CDR3 DNA sequence: TGTGCCAGCAGTTACGGTCCAGGGGATAATTCACCCCTCCACTTT.

The chain has TRBV23-1 and TRBJ2-1; 14 bases fit TRBD2. TRBV23-1 is labeled an ORF, and its function is uncertain. The V gene end was trimmed by 3 bases and the J gene end by 8 bases; junction bases not matched to a gene: 18. The CDR3 contains 20 residues. In nucleotides, the CDR3 is TGCGCCAGCAGTCACATCCTCCCGGGACTAGCGGGGGCCCCCGGCCATGAGCAGTTCTTC. Its protein is CASSHILPGLAGAPGHEQFF.

The chain is built from TRBV30 and TRBJ2-1; no clear D gene. Germline CDR1 reads GTSNPN; CDR2 reads SVGIG (reference sequence). Trimming took 0 bases from V and 8 from J, leaving 8 bases between them. This CDR3 is built from 12 residues. The CDR3 here is CAWSVPAHEQFF. The CDR3, as DNA: TGTGCCTGGAGTGTACCAGCGCATGAGCAGTTCTTC. Complete variable domain (other parts from reference TRBV30 and TRBJ2-1): SQTIHQWPATLVQPVGSPLSLECTVEGTSNPNLYWYRQAAGRGLQLLFYSVGIGQISSEVPQNLSASRPQDRQFILSSKKLLLSDSGFYLCAWSVPAHEQFFGPGTRLTVL.

The chain is built from TRBV2 and TRBJ1-6; 9 bases line up with TRBD1. Germline CDR1 SNHLY, CDR2 FYNNEI. J gave up 6 bases and V 5 bases, and 11 bases lay outside the gene matches. The CDR3 is 17 residues long. CDR3 amino acids: CASSTIPGQGFNSPLHF. The CDR3 nucleotides read TGTGCCAGCAGTACTATCCCGGGACAGGGATTTAATTCACCCCTCCACTTT. Supplemented by reference TRBV2 and TRBJ1-6, the full variable domain reads EPEVTQTPSHQVTQMGQEVILRCVPISNHLYFYWYRQILGQKVEFLVSFYNNEISEKSEIFDDQFSVERPDGSNFTLKIRSTKLEDSAMYFCASSTIPGQGFNSPLHFGNGTRLTVT.

The CDR3 here is CASSPTGTPPYEQYF. DNA of the CDR3: TGTGCCAGCAGCCCAACCGGGACTCCTCCCTACGAGCAGTACTTC. The chain is built from TRBV28 and TRBJ2-7, with D maybe TRBD2 (6 bases). CDR1 is MDHEN, CDR2 SYDVKM, per germline. The CDR3 is 15 residues long. Trimming shortened V by 6 bases and J by 2 bases, and 17 bases separated the two germline ends.